This paragraph covers one T cell receptor (beta chain) sequence. The table lists this clonotype with a few counts. Its specific antigen is unknown. Within one base of it there is no much larger clone, and no base qualities were kept. This sample stems from a study of response to subunit inactivated influenza vaccine (dated by TCRdb to 2016 to 2018). As for the study more broadly: To follow how T cells responded to a trivalent subunit inactivated influenza vaccine, the researchers relied on deep quantitative profiling of the T cell receptor repertoire. What the work shows at the level of the full study, not this receptor alone: According to the authors, only a limited number of new T cells may be recruited by each seasonal influenza vaccination.

The library was obtained by RT-PCR. Sequencing relied on an Illumina HiSeq 2500. TCRdb trimmed public reads at Q25 via fastp, called clones via MiXCR and kept in-frame beta chains. Records with the same CDR3 protein are collapsed into one entry carrying the most frequent genes and DNA. The sample table lists about 180,000 distinct CDR3 sequences, roughly 8.7% of them with a count of one. The ten largest make up under 13% of the sample. CDR1 DFQATT and CDR2 SNEGSKA are derived from the germline V gene (reference sequence). V is clipped by 7 bases and J by 7 bases, and the sequence between their germline boundaries is 13 bases long. The CDR3, cysteine through phenylalanine, is 11 amino acids long. The retained sequence is limited to the CDR3, 33 bases, with the frame set at the first base.

This TCR came from a middle-aged man who received an inactivated influenza vaccine. Donor details come from another sample of the same person, matched by shared clones. The rearrangement joined TRBV20-1 to TRBJ2-5; no D gene can be assigned with confidence. This specimen consisted of non-naive T cells sorted from PBMCs, obtained on the day of vaccination. The label giving this sample's cell subset or site can be read as: memory T cell fraction. The CDR3 here reads CSVPTPPTQYF. The DNA reads as follows: TGCAGTGTTCCAACCCCCCCGACCCAGTACTTC.